These 12 T cell receptor beta chains were sequenced from one sample in a study of CD8 T cells in Susac syndrome (dated by TCRdb to about 2019). Library prep was done by the immunoSEQ multiplex PCR assay. RNA was extracted using the RNeasy kit, and roughly 0.5 to 1 microgram was reverse transcribed with random hexamers. The public reads were run again by TCRdb, first through fastp at Q25 and then through MiXCR, and only productive beta chains were kept. Rows are unified per CDR3 protein, each entry keeping the most common DNA and genes. This sample gives roughly 150,000 distinct CDR3 sequences in total; nearly 97% of them show up just once. Of the sample, 0.065% to 0.1% falls within the top ten clones. Sequencing was performed on CD4+ T cells from PBMCs. The source of these receptors is a human donor with Susac syndrome.

V is TRBV3-1 and J is TRBJ1-6; no clear D gene. Germline CDR1 LGHDT, CDR2 YNNKEL (reference sequence). The CDR3 is 14 amino acids. V was shortened by 2 bases and J by 6 bases, with 8 bases between the two germline ends. CDR3 DNA: TGTGCCAGCAGCCAACTCAGCCTTAATTCACCCCTCCACTTT. Protein product: CASSQLSLNSPLHF.

V and J are TRBV28 and TRBJ1-5; D remains ambiguous. The V end lost 3 bases, the J end lost 0 bases, and 9 bases lay between the germline ends. Germline assignment: CDR1 MDHEN and CDR2 SYDVKM. The CDR3 consists of 15 residues. Written as DNA, the CDR3 is TGTGCCAGCAGTTTGATGAACGGTAGCAATCAGCCCCAGCATTTT. Protein sequence: CASSLMNGSNQPQHF. Using reference TRBV28 and TRBJ1-5 for the parts outside the CDR3, the full variable domain is DVKVTQSSRYLVKRTGEKVFLECVQDMDHENMFWYRQDPGLGLRLIYFSYDVKMKEKGDIPEGYSVSREKKERFSLILESASTNQTSMYLCASSLMNGSNQPQHFGDGTRLSIL.

This chain uses TRBV12-3 or TRBV12-4 with TRBJ1-5, with D possibly TRBD1 on 6 matching bases. Trimming shortened V by 6 bases and J by 5 bases, and 11 bases separated the two germline ends. The CDR3 is 13 residues long. CDR3 in DNA: TGTGCCAGCAGCCAAAACAGGGATCAGCCCCAGCATTTT. It yields the protein CASSQNRDQPQHF.

This chain joins TRBV29-1 and TRBJ1-3; D is uncertain. The CDR3 totals 13 residues. The V end was cut by 7 bases, the J end by 0 bases, with 10 bases between. CDR1 is SQVTM and CDR2 is ANQGSEA in the germline V gene. CDR3 DNA sequence: TGCAGCGCCGGACGGAGCTCTGGAAACACCATATATTTT. It is translated as CSAGRSSGNTIYF.

The V call is TRBV18, the J call TRBJ2-1; D gene unclear. Trimming took off 6 bases at V and 5 bases at J, with 14 bases between the two ends. The CDR3 is made up of 14 amino acids. Per germline, CDR1 KGHSH and CDR2 LQKENI. The CDR3 is CASSRTESNNEQFF. The CDR3 DNA is TGTGCCAGCTCCCGGACGGAATCTAACAATGAGCAGTTCTTC. The whole variable domain, remainder taken from reference TRBV18 and TRBJ2-1, is NAGVMQNPRHLVRRRGQEARLRCSPMKGHSHVYWYRQLPEEGLKFMVYLQKENIIDESGMPKERFSAEFPKEGPSILRIQQVVRGDSAAYFCASSRTESNNEQFFGPGTRLTVL.

V gene TRBV20-1 combines with J gene TRBJ2-3, with D uncertain. V was shortened by 1 base and J by 4 bases, with 15 bases between the two germline ends. CDR3 length equals 15 residues. CDR1 and CDR2 from the germline V gene are DFQATT and SNEGSKA (reference sequence). The CDR3 DNA follows: TGCAGTGCTAGAGTCCATGGCAGGCCCCCAGATACGCAGTATTTT. As protein: CSARVHGRPPDTQYF.

This clonotype has just one count. The genes are TRBV20-1 and TRBJ2-5; D is unclear. This CDR3 is 10 amino acids long. The germline V gene encodes CDR1 DFQATT and CDR2 SNEGSKA (reference sequence). The CDR3 loop is CSGLVETQYF. The CDR3 DNA sequence: TGCAGCGGTCTTGTGGAGACCCAGTACTTC.

The V gene is TRBV6-6, the J gene TRBJ2-1; D remains ambiguous. From germline, CDR1 is MNHNY and CDR2 SVGAGI (reference sequence). The CDR3 has 15 amino acids. The ends were cut back, 5 bases at V and 0 bases at J, with 11 bases in the middle. In DNA, the CDR3 is TGTGCCAGCAGTCTAGTGGACCCCTCCTACAATGAGCAGTTCTTC. Its protein product is CASSLVDPSYNEQFF.

The CDR3 spells CASSQYPYEQYF. In nucleotides, the CDR3 is TGTGCCAGCAGCCAATACCCCTACGAGCAGTACTTC. The chain joins TRBV3-1 to TRBJ2-7; no clear D gene. The CDR3 has 12 residues. Germline V gives CDR1 LGHDT, CDR2 YNNKEL (reference sequence). V lost 2 bases and J lost 2, with 4 bases in between.

The chain joins TRBV29-1 to TRBJ2-3; D unclear. CDR1 is SQVTM, CDR2 ANQGSEA, per germline. The CDR3 totals 13 residues. Trimming removed 8 bases from V and 0 bases from J, with 12 bases in between. CDR3 protein: CSHARLSTDTQYF. The CDR3, as DNA: TGCAGCCACGCCCGACTGAGCACAGATACGCAGTATTTT.

V and J are TRBV4-1 and TRBJ1-3, with D hard to call. The CDR3 is 16 amino acids. V gave up 1 base and J gave up 0 bases, with 10 bases separating them. Germline CDR1 reads MGHRA; CDR2 reads YSYEKL. For the CDR3, the DNA is TGCGCCAGCAGCCAAGGCGTTCAAAGCTCTGGAAACACCATATATTTT. This codes for CASSQGVQSSGNTIYF.

CDR3 amino acids: CASRKSSGRATGELFF. DNA of the CDR3: TGTGCCAGCAGAAAATCTAGCGGGAGGGCCACCGGGGAGCTGTTTTTT. V is TRBV12-3 or TRBV12-4 and J is TRBJ2-2, with 12 nucleotides matching TRBD2. The CDR3 has 16 residues. J was trimmed by 4 bases and V by 6 bases; bases with no gene match: 6.